A selection of T cell receptor beta chains follows, all from one sample in a study of technical replicates of blood from a handful of donors. Method: immunoSEQ multiplex PCR; TCRdb's copy keeps in-frame clones and lacks some. Of around 79,000 clones listed, under 95% are singletons. The sample taken for sequencing was T cells isolated from PBMCs. The receptors stem from a human donor in good health. Each CDR3 is given with its conserved first and last residue. Each record gives: J gene, D gene, V gene, clone size, CDR3 protein, CDR3 DNA. The D gene is left open where the match is weak. Clone size, where shown, is once, few, many, or a class for clones that have expanded.

J gene: TRBJ1-2; D gene: TRBD1; V gene: TRBV5-7; clone size: -; CDR3 protein: CASSLAGQNFPYGYTF; CDR3 DNA: TGTGCCAGCAGCTTGGCGGGACAGAACTTTCCCTATGGCTACACCTTC
J gene: TRBJ2-7; D gene: -; V gene: TRBV19; clone size: -; CDR3 protein: CASSINLVASSNEQYF; CDR3 DNA: TGTGCCAGTAGTATTAACCTGGTCGCTAGCAGTAACGAGCAGTACTTC
J gene: TRBJ2-7; D gene: TRBD1; V gene: TRBV6-5; clone size: -; CDR3 protein: CASLGGTQGIDEQYF; CDR3 DNA: TGTGCCAGCCTAGGGGGCACCCAGGGCATCGACGAGCAGTACTTC
J gene: TRBJ2-2; D gene: TRBD2; V gene: TRBV4-1; clone size: -; CDR3 protein: CASSQVRAGRSTGELFF; CDR3 DNA: TGCGCCAGCAGCCAAGTACGAGCGGGAAGGAGCACCGGGGAGCTGTTTTTT
J gene: TRBJ2-5; D gene: -; V gene: TRBV9; clone size: -; CDR3 protein: CASSVENRQETQYF; CDR3 DNA: TGTGCCAGCAGCGTAGAGAACAGACAAGAGACCCAGTACTTC
J gene: TRBJ2-7; D gene: TRBD1; V gene: TRBV11-2; clone size: -; CDR3 protein: CASSLPQGARNEQYF; CDR3 DNA: TGTGCCAGCAGCTTACCACAGGGGGCGCGAAACGAGCAGTACTTC
J gene: TRBJ2-1; D gene: -; V gene: TRBV10-1; clone size: -; CDR3 protein: CASSGTFGYNEQFF; CDR3 DNA: TGCGCCAGCAGTGGGACTTTTGGGTACAATGAGCAGTTCTTC
J gene: TRBJ1-1; D gene: -; V gene: TRBV10-2; clone size: -; CDR3 protein: CASSPILREGVKNTEAFF; CDR3 DNA: TGCGCCAGCAGTCCGATTCTCAGGGAGGGGGTCAAGAACACTGAAGCTTTCTTT
J gene: TRBJ2-1; D gene: TRBD1; V gene: TRBV9; clone size: -; CDR3 protein: CASSVAGTGWQFF; CDR3 DNA: TGTGCCAGCAGCGTAGCCGGGACAGGGTGGCAGTTCTTC
J gene: TRBJ1-4; D gene: TRBD1; V gene: TRBV18; clone size: -; CDR3 protein: CASSPGSDPGQLFF; CDR3 DNA: TGTGCCAGCTCACCGGGGTCGGACCCGGGACAGCTGTTTTTT
J gene: TRBJ1-4; D gene: -; V gene: TRBV11-2; clone size: -; CDR3 protein: CASSRRGGASGEKLFF; CDR3 DNA: TGTGCCAGCAGCCGAAGAGGGGGGGCCTCGGGAGAAAAACTGTTTTTT
J gene: TRBJ1-1; D gene: TRBD1; V gene: TRBV6-5; clone size: -; CDR3 protein: CASSYLGTGELAFF; CDR3 DNA: TGTGCCAGCAGTTACTTAGGGACAGGGGAATTAGCTTTCTTT
J gene: TRBJ2-6; D gene: -; V gene: TRBV28; clone size: -; CDR3 protein: CASNHLGGTPTPGANVLTF; CDR3 DNA: TGTGCCAGCAATCATTTAGGGGGAACCCCTACTCCTGGGGCCAACGTCCTGACTTTC
J gene: TRBJ2-5; D gene: -; V gene: TRBV5-4; clone size: -; CDR3 protein: CASSYVGEETQYF; CDR3 DNA: TGTGCCAGCAGCTACGTCGGGGAAGAGACCCAGTACTTC
J gene: TRBJ2-3; D gene: -; V gene: TRBV4-1; clone size: -; CDR3 protein: CASSQNGADNSDTQYF; CDR3 DNA: TGCGCCAGCAGCCAGAATGGGGCAGACAATTCAGATACGCAGTATTTT
J gene: TRBJ2-1; D gene: TRBD2; V gene: TRBV29-1; clone size: -; CDR3 protein: CSAVDHGGGANFLNEQFF; CDR3 DNA: TGCAGCGCTGTAGACCATGGCGGGGGGGCCAATTTTCTCAATGAGCAGTTCTTC
J gene: TRBJ2-1; D gene: TRBD2; V gene: TRBV11-2; clone size: -; CDR3 protein: CASSSPTSGPVNEQFF; CDR3 DNA: TGTGCCAGCAGCTCCCCGACTAGCGGACCCGTAAATGAGCAGTTCTTC
J gene: TRBJ2-7; D gene: TRBD2; V gene: TRBV27; clone size: -; CDR3 protein: CASSPSTSASYEQYF; CDR3 DNA: TGTGCCAGCAGTCCATCTACTAGCGCCTCCTACGAGCAGTACTTC
J gene: TRBJ2-2; D gene: -; V gene: TRBV5-1; clone size: -; CDR3 protein: CASSYAGSDTGELFF; CDR3 DNA: TGCGCCAGCAGCTATGCAGGGTCGGACACCGGGGAGCTGTTTTTT
J gene: TRBJ2-1; D gene: TRBD2; V gene: TRBV14; clone size: -; CDR3 protein: CASSLRSGTSGNVLYNEQFF; CDR3 DNA: TGTGCCAGCAGCCTCCGGTCGGGGACTAGCGGCAACGTATTATACAATGAGCAGTTCTTC
J gene: TRBJ2-1; D gene: -; V gene: TRBV19; clone size: -; CDR3 protein: CASSIVGLGAGDEQFF; CDR3 DNA: TGTGCCAGTAGTATTGTTGGCCTTGGGGCAGGGGATGAGCAGTTCTTC
J gene: TRBJ2-3; D gene: -; V gene: TRBV14; clone size: -; CDR3 protein: CASSLQDDTQYF; CDR3 DNA: TGTGCCAGCAGCCTACAGGATGATACGCAGTATTTT
J gene: TRBJ2-2; D gene: TRBD2; V gene: TRBV9; clone size: -; CDR3 protein: CASSVGPAGSSDGELFF; CDR3 DNA: TGTGCCAGCAGCGTCGGTCCAGCGGGATCATCTGACGGGGAGCTGTTTTTT
J gene: TRBJ2-3; D gene: TRBD2; V gene: TRBV5-1; clone size: -; CDR3 protein: CASMNSGVSTDTQYF; CDR3 DNA: TGCGCCAGCATGAACAGCGGGGTTAGCACAGATACGCAGTATTTT
J gene: TRBJ2-1; D gene: TRBD2; V gene: TRBV7-9; clone size: -; CDR3 protein: CASSPMTSSNEQFF; CDR3 DNA: TGTGCCAGCAGCCCAATGACTAGCTCCAATGAGCAGTTCTTC
J gene: TRBJ1-6; D gene: -; V gene: TRBV10-3; clone size: -; CDR3 protein: CAISESNQGNSPLHF; CDR3 DNA: TGTGCCATCAGTGAGTCGAATCAGGGAAATTCACCCCTCCACTTT
J gene: TRBJ1-2; D gene: TRBD1; V gene: TRBV6-1; clone size: -; CDR3 protein: CASRLGQGGNYGYTF; CDR3 DNA: TGTGCCAGTAGATTGGGACAGGGAGGCAACTATGGCTACACCTTC
J gene: TRBJ2-1; D gene: TRBD2; V gene: TRBV6-6; clone size: once; CDR3 protein: CASSYGGRANEQFF; CDR3 DNA: TGTGCCAGCAGTTACGGGGGGAGGGCCAATGAGCAGTTCTTC
J gene: TRBJ1-2; D gene: -; V gene: TRBV7-6; clone size: -; CDR3 protein: CASSLGGDYGYTF; CDR3 DNA: TGTGCCAGCAGCTTAGGGGGGGACTATGGCTACACCTTC
J gene: TRBJ1-5; D gene: -; V gene: TRBV28; clone size: -; CDR3 protein: CASRFYFSNQPQHF; CDR3 DNA: TGTGCCAGTCGCTTTTACTTCAGCAATCAGCCCCAGCATTTT
J gene: TRBJ1-1; D gene: -; V gene: TRBV7-9; clone size: -; CDR3 protein: CASSLENSNTEAFF; CDR3 DNA: TGTGCCAGCAGCTTAGAGAACTCGAACACTGAAGCTTTCTTT
J gene: TRBJ2-7; D gene: TRBD2; V gene: TRBV28; clone size: -; CDR3 protein: CASSLPTSGRARDYEQYF; CDR3 DNA: TGTGCCAGCAGTTTACCGACTAGCGGGAGGGCCAGGGACTACGAGCAGTACTTC
J gene: TRBJ1-1; D gene: -; V gene: TRBV6-6; clone size: -; CDR3 protein: CASSYGMGGTEAFF; CDR3 DNA: TGTGCCAGCAGTTACGGAATGGGAGGCACTGAAGCTTTCTTT
J gene: TRBJ2-2; D gene: -; V gene: TRBV18; clone size: -; CDR3 protein: CASSPSWLRTGELFF; CDR3 DNA: TGTGCCAGCTCCCCCTCGTGGCTCCGCACCGGGGAGCTGTTTTTT
J gene: TRBJ2-7; D gene: -; V gene: TRBV30; clone size: -; CDR3 protein: CAWSVRGYEQYF; CDR3 DNA: TGTGCCTGGAGTGTACGGGGGTACGAGCAGTACTTC
J gene: TRBJ1-1; D gene: TRBD1; V gene: TRBV5-8; clone size: -; CDR3 protein: CASGRTGGMNTEAFF; CDR3 DNA: TGTGCCAGCGGAAGGACAGGGGGCATGAACACTGAAGCTTTCTTT
J gene: TRBJ2-7; D gene: -; V gene: TRBV27; clone size: -; CDR3 protein: CASSFGGNRANEQYF; CDR3 DNA: TGTGCCAGCAGTTTCGGGGGAAACAGAGCCAACGAGCAGTACTTC
J gene: TRBJ1-3; D gene: -; V gene: TRBV5-5; clone size: -; CDR3 protein: CASSLEGRGLGGNTIYF; CDR3 DNA: TGTGCCAGCAGTTTGGAGGGTCGCGGGCTGGGCGGAAACACCATATATTTT
J gene: TRBJ1-1; D gene: -; V gene: TRBV5-6; clone size: -; CDR3 protein: CASSFPRGTHTEAFF; CDR3 DNA: TGTGCCAGCAGCTTCCCCCGGGGTACGCACACTGAAGCTTTCTTT
J gene: TRBJ2-3; D gene: -; V gene: TRBV5-4; clone size: -; CDR3 protein: CASSLAGQGLYTDTQYF; CDR3 DNA: TGTGCCAGCAGCTTGGCTGGTCAGGGACTTTACACAGATACGCAGTATTTT
J gene: TRBJ1-4; D gene: TRBD1; V gene: TRBV7-2; clone size: -; CDR3 protein: CASSFWTGAEKLFF; CDR3 DNA: TGTGCCAGCAGCTTTTGGACAGGGGCTGAAAAACTGTTTTTT
J gene: TRBJ2-2; D gene: TRBD1; V gene: TRBV13; clone size: -; CDR3 protein: CASRGKGQGVTGELFF; CDR3 DNA: TGTGCCAGCAGAGGAAAAGGACAGGGGGTCACCGGGGAGCTGTTTTTT
J gene: TRBJ2-1; D gene: TRBD2; V gene: TRBV6-1; clone size: -; CDR3 protein: CASSVAGGPNGGEQFF; CDR3 DNA: TGTGCCAGCAGTGTAGCGGGAGGGCCGAATGGGGGTGAGCAGTTCTTC
J gene: TRBJ1-3; D gene: TRBD1; V gene: TRBV2; clone size: -; CDR3 protein: CASRDRILNTIYF; CDR3 DNA: TGTGCCAGCAGGGACAGGATCCTGAACACCATATATTTT
J gene: TRBJ1-1; D gene: -; V gene: TRBV2; clone size: -; CDR3 protein: CASSPMTSNTEAFF; CDR3 DNA: TGTGCCAGCAGCCCTATGACTTCGAACACTGAAGCTTTCTTT
J gene: TRBJ1-2; D gene: TRBD1; V gene: TRBV7-6; clone size: -; CDR3 protein: CASSFQHGQGGYTF; CDR3 DNA: TGTGCCAGCAGCTTCCAACACGGACAGGGGGGCTACACCTTC
J gene: TRBJ2-1; D gene: -; V gene: TRBV13; clone size: -; CDR3 protein: CASSHNQGFKGNEQFF; CDR3 DNA: TGTGCCAGCAGCCACAATCAGGGGTTCAAAGGTAATGAGCAGTTCTTC
J gene: TRBJ1-1; D gene: -; V gene: TRBV27; clone size: -; CDR3 protein: CASSYRLLTEAFF; CDR3 DNA: TGTGCCAGCAGTTACAGGCTACTCACTGAAGCTTTCTTT
J gene: TRBJ2-7; D gene: TRBD1; V gene: TRBV30; clone size: -; CDR3 protein: CAWSFNTGGTYEQYF; CDR3 DNA: TGTGCCTGGAGTTTTAATACAGGGGGTACCTACGAGCAGTACTTC
J gene: TRBJ2-7; D gene: -; V gene: TRBV6-6; clone size: -; CDR3 protein: CASSPASVANEQYF; CDR3 DNA: TGTGCCAGCAGTCCCGCCTCGGTTGCAAACGAGCAGTACTTC
J gene: TRBJ2-6; D gene: TRBD2; V gene: TRBV5-1; clone size: -; CDR3 protein: CASSFLASGSNYGANVLTF; CDR3 DNA: TGCGCCAGCAGCTTCCTGGCTAGCGGGAGTAATTATGGGGCCAACGTCCTGACTTTC
J gene: TRBJ2-7; D gene: -; V gene: TRBV2; clone size: -; CDR3 protein: CASRRGIHEQYF; CDR3 DNA: TGTGCCAGCAGGAGAGGGATCCACGAGCAGTACTTC
J gene: TRBJ2-7; D gene: TRBD2; V gene: TRBV6-6; clone size: -; CDR3 protein: CASRRLAGGSYEQYF; CDR3 DNA: TGTGCCAGCAGGAGACTAGCGGGAGGGTCCTACGAGCAGTACTTC
J gene: TRBJ2-7; D gene: -; V gene: TRBV6-1; clone size: -; CDR3 protein: CASSEAGNRTPYEQYF; CDR3 DNA: TGTGCCAGCAGTGAGGCCGGGAACAGAACGCCCTACGAGCAGTACTTC
J gene: TRBJ2-1; D gene: -; V gene: TRBV28; clone size: -; CDR3 protein: CASSFFRGLVYNEQFF; CDR3 DNA: TGTGCCAGCAGCTTCTTCAGGGGTTTAGTATACAATGAGCAGTTCTTC